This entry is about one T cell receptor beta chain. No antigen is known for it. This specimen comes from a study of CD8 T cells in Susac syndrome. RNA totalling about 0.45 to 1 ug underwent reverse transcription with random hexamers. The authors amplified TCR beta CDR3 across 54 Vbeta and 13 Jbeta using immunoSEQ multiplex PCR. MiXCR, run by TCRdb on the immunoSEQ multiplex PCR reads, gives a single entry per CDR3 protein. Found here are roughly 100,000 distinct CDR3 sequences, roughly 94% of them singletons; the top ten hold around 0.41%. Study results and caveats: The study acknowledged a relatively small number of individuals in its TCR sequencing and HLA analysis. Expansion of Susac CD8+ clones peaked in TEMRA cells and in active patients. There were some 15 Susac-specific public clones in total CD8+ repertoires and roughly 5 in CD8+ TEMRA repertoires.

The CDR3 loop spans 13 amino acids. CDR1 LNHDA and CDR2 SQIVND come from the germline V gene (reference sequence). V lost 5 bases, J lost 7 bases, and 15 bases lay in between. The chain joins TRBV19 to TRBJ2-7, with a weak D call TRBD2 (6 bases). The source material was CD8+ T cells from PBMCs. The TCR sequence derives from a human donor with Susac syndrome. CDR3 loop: CASSHPGLREQYF. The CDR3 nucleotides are TGTGCCAGTAGTCATCCGGGACTCAGGGAGCAGTACTTC.